Following are 32 T cell receptor beta chains from one sample sequenced in a study of blood T cell repertoires in COVID-19. Clones were read by immunoSEQ multiplex PCR, and TCRdb kept only the in-frame ones, dropping some. This sample carries a few hundred thousand clones, 65% to 85% of them seen once, and the ten largest clones take 15% to 18%. Sample: peripheral blood. Source of these receptors: a person aged 65 to 85 with COVID-19, enrolled during active disease.

V gene TRBV5-1 combines with J gene TRBJ2-3; 8 nucleotides line up with TRBD2. The CDR3 extends over 16 amino acids. J gave up 0 bases and V 1 base, and 4 bases lay outside the gene matches. Germline V gene data show CDR1 as SGHRS and CDR2 as YFSETQ. The CDR3 sequence: CASSLISGISTDTQYF. CDR3 sequence (DNA): TGCGCCAGCAGCTTGATTAGCGGGATTAGCACAGATACGCAGTATTTT.

Remarks on this clone: Other DNA sequences in this specimen translate into the identical CDR3. The chain recombines TRBV18 with TRBJ2-5, with D maybe TRBD2 (6 bases). Germline CDR1 is KGHSH and CDR2 is LQKENI. V dropped 3 bases and J dropped 2 bases, with 13 bases sitting between them. The CDR3 is made up of 15 amino acids. CDR3 protein: CASSPRTGVQETQYF. The CDR3, as DNA: TGTGCCAGCTCACCCAGGACGGGAGTTCAAGAGACCCAGTACTTC.

The rearrangement links TRBV7-8 to TRBJ1-1; TRBD1 matches at 8 bases. Germline values: CDR1 SGHVS, CDR2 FQNEAQ. There are 15 residues in the CDR3. V lost 6 bases and J lost 5; bases outside the gene matches: 11. CDR3 DNA sequence: TGTGCCAGCAGAGAAGGTCAGGGGGCTGGGACTGAAGCTTTCTTT. Its protein product is CASREGQGAGTEAFF.

This chain joins TRBV6-5 and TRBJ1-6; tentative D call: TRBD1 (5 bases). Germline V gene lookup returns CDR1 MNHEY and CDR2 SVGAGI. The V and J ends lost 5 bases and 8 bases respectively, with 13 bases between them. This CDR3 has 14 amino acids. In DNA form, the CDR3 reads TGTGCCAGCAGTCCCCAGGGTGTACATTCACCCCTCCACTTT. Translating it yields CASSPQGVHSPLHF.

The gene calls are TRBV29-1 and TRBJ2-3, with D hard to call. This CDR3 has 13 amino acids. V gave up 4 bases and J gave up 6 bases, with 14 bases separating them. Germline CDR1 SQVTM, CDR2 ANQGSEA. For the CDR3, the DNA is TGCAGCGTTGGGGCAAAACTCCAGGATACGCAGTATTTT. Amino acid sequence: CSVGAKLQDTQYF.

V and J are TRBV27 and TRBJ1-6; D is perhaps TRBD1 (6 bases). Germline V CDR1 and CDR2: MNHEY, SMNVEV (reference sequence). Trimming shortened V by 5 bases and J by 9 bases, and 11 bases separated the two germline ends. The length of the CDR3 is 13 residues. In DNA form, the CDR3 reads TGTGCCAGCAGTCAGGGGCGCCGTTCACCCCTCCACTTT. It is translated as CASSQGRRSPLHF.

The chain carries TRBV30 and TRBJ2-2; possible D gene TRBD1, 6 bases. The CDR3 loop spans 17 amino acids. V was trimmed by 2 bases and J by 0 bases, leaving 16 bases between them. CDR1 and CDR2 from the germline V gene are GTSNPN and SVGIG (reference sequence). In DNA, the CDR3 is TGTGCCTGGAGTCAAGAACTACAGGGCGCGAACACCGGGGAGCTGTTTTTT. Amino acids: CAWSQELQGANTGELFF.

This chain uses TRBV6-6 with TRBJ1-1; D call uncertain. V lost 2 bases, J lost 3 bases, and 7 bases lay in between. This CDR3 is built from 13 residues. Germline values: CDR1 MNHNY, CDR2 SVGAGI (reference sequence). The chain's CDR3 is CASSYNRDTEAFF. As DNA, the CDR3 is TGTGCCAGCAGTTACAATCGTGACACTGAAGCTTTCTTT.

This chain's CDR3 is CAISVTRGDRAYEQYF. The CDR3 bases are TGTGCCATCAGTGTAACAAGGGGGGACAGAGCCTACGAGCAGTACTTC. This chain links TRBV10-3 with TRBJ2-7; the D gene is possibly TRBD1 (7 bases). Germline lookup yields CDR1 ENHRY and CDR2 SYGVKD. The CDR3 totals 16 residues. Trimming left V 4 bases short and J 2 bases short, with 18 bases between.

Only a few counts were recorded for this clone. This chain joins TRBV21-1 and TRBJ1-5; TRBD1, as called in the table, went unchecked against the DNA. TRBV21-1 corresponds to a pseudogene. This CDR3 spans 14 amino acids. The CDR3 region has the DNA TGTGCCAGCAGCAAAGCGACAGGGAACCAGCCCCAGCATTTT. This encodes CASSKATGNQPQHF.

This chain links TRBV28 with TRBJ1-5; 7 positions agree with TRBD1. Germline loops: CDR1 MDHEN, CDR2 SYDVKM. Trimming cost V 6 bases and J 6 bases; bases outside gene matches: 8. The CDR3 totals 14 residues. The DNA for the CDR3 is TGTGCCAGCAGCCAACAGGGGACCCTTCAGCCCCAGCATTTT. This translates into CASSQQGTLQPQHF.

The V call is TRBV29-1, the J call TRBJ2-1; TRBD2 aligns across 7 bases. The CDR3 has 14 amino acids. Trimming took 4 bases from V and 2 from J; bases not matched to a gene: 5. The V gene's germline CDR1 is SQVTM and CDR2 ANQGSEA. The CDR3 nucleotides are TGCAGCGTTGCGCTGCTAGCGGCCTACAATGAGCAGTTCTTC. Translating it yields CSVALLAAYNEQFF.

This clone was seen just once. The chain joins TRBV29-1 to TRBJ2-6; TRBD2 might be the D (5 bases). CDR1 SQVTM and CDR2 ANQGSEA come from the germline V gene. Between the trimmed V and J ends, which lost 6 bases and 0 bases, there was a span of 15 bases. The CDR3 consists of 16 residues. The CDR3 DNA follows: TGCAGCGTGAGGACTCCCTCGCCCTCTGGGGCCAACGTCCTGACTTTC. It codes for CSVRTPSPSGANVLTF.

The DNA of the CDR3 is TGTGCCAGCAGGGTACTAGCGGGAGGGAGAACAGATACGCAGTATTTT. Translated, it gives CASRVLAGGRTDTQYF. This chain links TRBV2 with TRBJ2-3, with TRBD2 identical over 13 bases. V lost 6 bases, J lost 3 bases, and 6 bases stayed unmatched. The CDR3 spans 16 residues. Germline CDR1 SNHLY, CDR2 FYNNEI.

This sequence joins TRBV7-9 and TRBJ2-5; 8 positions agree with TRBD1. The junction had 9 bases not matched to a gene; V was cut back by 5 bases and J by 4 bases. The germline V gene has CDR1 SEHNR and CDR2 FQNEAQ (reference sequence). The CDR3 totals 15 residues. The CDR3 sequence is CASSNRQGRTETQYF. CDR3 in DNA: TGTGCCAGCAGCAACAGACAGGGGCGGACAGAGACCCAGTACTTC.

This clone was counted a single time. The chain couples TRBV7-2 to TRBJ2-2; tentatively, D is TRBD2 (6 bases). The CDR3 sequence is 15 residues long. The germline V gene has CDR1 SGHTA and CDR2 FQGNSA. V lost 4 bases to trimming and J lost 4 bases, with 13 bases between them. This CDR3 is CASSYGTPSTGELFF. CDR3 nucleotide sequence: TGTGCCAGCAGCTACGGGACTCCTTCCACCGGGGAGCTGTTTTTT. Together with reference TRBV7-2 and TRBJ2-2, the CDR3 gives the full variable domain: GAGVSQSPSNKVTEKGKDVELRCDPISGHTALYWYRQSLGQGLEFLIYFQGNSAPDKSGLPSDRFSAERTGGSVSTLTIQRTQQEDSAVYLCASSYGTPSTGELFFGEGSRLTVL.

The chain combines TRBV7-2 with TRBJ1-5; 8 bases line up with TRBD1. The CDR3 is made up of 16 amino acids. Germline V gene data show CDR1 as SGHTA and CDR2 as FQGNSA. V trimming: 5 bases; J trimming: 1 base; junction bases outside the gene matches: 7. CDR3 nucleotides: TGTGCCAGCAGCGAAGGACAGGGCGGAAGCAATCAGCCCCAGCATTTT. Residues: CASSEGQGGSNQPQHF.

The V call is TRBV2, the J call TRBJ2-3; D is unresolved. Germline assignment: CDR1 SNHLY and CDR2 FYNNEI. Deletions cut 2 bases from V and 7 bases from J, with 7 bases between. The CDR3 spans 12 residues. The chain's CDR3 is CASSETPNTQYF. CDR3 nucleotides: TGTGCCAGCAGTGAAACCCCTAATACGCAGTATTTT.

The V call is TRBV7-2, the J call TRBJ2-7; no clear D. CDR3 length: 15 amino acids. CDR1 SGHTA and CDR2 FQGNSA come from the germline V gene. The ends were cut back, 1 base at V and 3 bases at J, with 13 bases in the middle. The CDR3 region is CASSLGATPLYEQYF. As DNA, the CDR3 is TGTGCCAGCAGCTTAGGGGCCACCCCCCTCTACGAGCAGTACTTC.

This clone turned up a few times. The genes are TRBV3-1 (or the pseudogene TRBV3-2) and TRBJ1-6, with TRBD1 as a possible D gene (5 bases). The CDR3 has 13 residues. Trimming removed 2 bases at V and 9 bases at J, with 8 bases between. In germline, CDR1 is LGHDT, CDR2 YNNKEL (reference sequence). The DNA for the CDR3 is TGTGCCAGCAGCCAAACAGGTGCTTCACCCCTCCACTTT. Translating gives CASSQTGASPLHF.

The rearrangement links TRBV9 to TRBJ1-6; D is unresolved. Trimming removed 2 bases from V and 5 bases from J, with 14 bases in between. The germline V gene encodes CDR1 SGDLS and CDR2 YYNGEE. This CDR3 has 16 residues. CDR3 residues: CASSVGTNANNSPLHF. For the CDR3, the DNA is TGTGCCAGCAGCGTGGGCACGAACGCAAATAATTCACCCCTCCACTTT. Based on the CDR3 plus reference TRBV9 and TRBJ1-6, the full variable domain is DSGVTQTPKHLITATGQRVTLRCSPRSGDLSVYWYQQSLDQGLQFLIQYYNGEERAKGNILERFSAQQFPDLHSELNLSSLELGDSALYFCASSVGTNANNSPLHFGNGTRLTVT.

V gene TRBV7-2 combines with J gene TRBJ2-5; D may be TRBD1 (5 bases). The CDR3 consists of 15 residues. Germline V gives CDR1 SGHTA, CDR2 FQGNSA. The V end lost 1 base, the J end lost 2 bases, and 11 bases lay between the germline ends. CDR3 DNA: TGTGCCAGCAGCTTAGAAACAGGCTATCAAGAGACCCAGTACTTC. Translating gives CASSLETGYQETQYF.

This chain joins TRBV27 and TRBJ1-4; 8 nucleotides align to TRBD1. V gave up 7 bases and J gave up 3 bases; unmatched junction bases: 7. The CDR3 runs to 15 residues. Looked up from germline, CDR1 is MNHEY and CDR2 is SMNVEV (reference sequence). CDR3 loop: CASKDRGAPNEKLFF. The CDR3, as DNA: TGTGCCAGCAAAGACAGGGGCGCCCCTAATGAAAAACTGTTTTTT. Combining the CDR3 with reference TRBV27 and TRBJ1-4 gives the whole variable domain EAQVTQNPRYLITVTGKKLTVTCSQNMNHEYMSWYRQDPGLGLRQIYYSMNVEVTDKGDVPEGYKVSRKEKRNFPLILESPSPNQTSLYFCASKDRGAPNEKLFFGSGTQLSVL.

This sequence joins TRBV18 and TRBJ1-1, with D possibly matching TRBD1 (5 bases). Germline V lookup: CDR1 KGHSH, CDR2 LQKENI. CDR3 length: 14 residues. Trimming took 2 bases from V and 7 from J, leaving 14 bases between them. For the CDR3, the DNA is TGTGCCAGCTCACCAGGCGTGGGGCGGGGTGAAGCTTTCTTT. Its translation: CASSPGVGRGEAFF.

The rearrangement links TRBV19 to TRBJ2-2; 9 bases are a match to TRBD1. CDR3 length: 15 amino acids. Trimming removed 4 bases from V and 4 bases from J; junction bases left unmatched: 4. Looked up from germline, CDR1 is LNHDA and CDR2 is SQIVND (reference sequence). CDR3 protein: CASSTPGQGTGELFF. The CDR3 DNA reads as TGTGCCAGTAGTACCCCGGGACAGGGCACCGGGGAGCTGTTTTTT.

The chain joins TRBV7-9 to TRBJ1-1, with D perhaps matching TRBD1 (6 bases). CDR3 length: 15 amino acids. Per the germline V gene, CDR1 is SEHNR and CDR2 is FQNEAQ (reference sequence). Between the trimmed V and J ends, which lost 4 bases and 0 bases, there was a span of 12 bases. The CDR3 loop reads CASSSRGQMNTEAFF. DNA of the CDR3: TGTGCCAGCAGCTCGAGAGGACAGATGAACACTGAAGCTTTCTTT.

The chain uses TRBV19 and TRBJ1-4; tentatively, D is TRBD1 (5 bases). The CDR3 sequence is 14 residues long. Germline lookup yields CDR1 LNHDA and CDR2 SQIVND (reference sequence). The V and J ends lost 9 bases and 7 bases respectively, with 18 bases between them. Here the CDR3 reads CASGGGVGGEKLFF. The DNA for the CDR3 is TGTGCCAGCGGAGGAGGGGTTGGCGGTGAAAAACTGTTTTTT.

The chain links TRBV7-2 to TRBJ2-7, with 11 bases that match TRBD2. This CDR3 has 15 amino acids. V was pared by 4 bases and J by 2 bases, with 4 bases of the junction left unmatched. CDR1 SGHTA and CDR2 FQGNSA come from the germline V gene. This chain's CDR3 is CASSSVAGGTYEQYF. CDR3 nucleotide sequence: TGTGCCAGCAGCTCCGTAGCGGGAGGGACCTACGAGCAGTACTTC.

V and J are TRBV19 and TRBJ1-6; D possibly corresponds to TRBD1 (5 bases). The V end lost 5 bases, the J end lost 4 bases, and 12 bases lay between the germline ends. This CDR3 contains 15 residues. Germline-derived CDR1 and CDR2 are LNHDA and SQIVND (reference sequence). The CDR3 sequence is CASSLQGDYNSPLHF. Written as DNA, the CDR3 is TGTGCCAGTAGTCTCCAGGGCGATTATAATTCACCCCTCCACTTT. Using reference TRBV19 and TRBJ1-6 for the parts outside the CDR3, the full variable domain is DGGITQSPKYLFRKEGQNVTLSCEQNLNHDAMYWYRQDPGQGLRLIYYSQIVNDFQKGDIAEGYSVSREKKESFPLTVTSAQKNPTAFYLCASSLQGDYNSPLHFGNGTRLTVT.

The chain links TRBV7-2 to TRBJ2-7, with TRBD2 as a possible D gene (5 bases). Germline CDR1 and CDR2: SGHTA and FQGNSA. V was shortened by 8 bases and J by 2 bases, with 22 bases between the two germline ends. The CDR3 is made up of 16 amino acids. The CDR3 loop is CASGSGRSLSTYEQYF. The CDR3 coding sequence is TGTGCCAGCGGGAGCGGTCGGAGTCTGTCTACCTACGAGCAGTACTTC. Based on the CDR3 plus reference TRBV7-2 and TRBJ2-7, the full variable domain is GAGVSQSPSNKVTEKGKDVELRCDPISGHTALYWYRQSLGQGLEFLIYFQGNSAPDKSGLPSDRFSAERTGGSVSTLTIQRTQQEDSAVYLCASGSGRSLSTYEQYFGPGTRLTVT.

This clone was counted between two and nine times. The rearrangement links TRBV19 to TRBJ1-5; D might be TRBD1 (6 bases). Trimming removed 3 bases at V and 1 base at J, with 10 bases between. The CDR3 runs to 15 residues. CDR1 and CDR2 from the germline V gene are LNHDA and SQIVND (reference sequence). The CDR3 coding sequence is TGTGCCAGTAGTATCGACAGGTCCAGCAATCAGCCCCAGCATTTT. This encodes CASSIDRSSNQPQHF.

This chain uses TRBV7-2 with TRBJ1-4; D gene unclear. CDR1 SGHTA and CDR2 FQGNSA come from the germline V gene. This CDR3 spans 15 amino acids. The ends were cut back, 4 bases at V and 1 base at J, with 10 bases in the middle. This CDR3 is CASSSAGLTNEKLFF. The CDR3, as DNA: TGTGCCAGCAGCTCCGCGGGGTTAACTAATGAAAAACTGTTTTTT.